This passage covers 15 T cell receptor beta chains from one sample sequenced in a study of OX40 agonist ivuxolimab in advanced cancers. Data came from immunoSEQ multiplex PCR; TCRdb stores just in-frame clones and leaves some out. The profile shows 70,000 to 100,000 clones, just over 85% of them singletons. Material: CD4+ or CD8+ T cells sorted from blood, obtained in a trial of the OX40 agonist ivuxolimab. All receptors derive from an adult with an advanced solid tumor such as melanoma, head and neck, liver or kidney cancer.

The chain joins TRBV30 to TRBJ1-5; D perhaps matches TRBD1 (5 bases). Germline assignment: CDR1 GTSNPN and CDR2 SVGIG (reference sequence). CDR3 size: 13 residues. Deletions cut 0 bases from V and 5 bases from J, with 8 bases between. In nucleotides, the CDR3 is TGTGCCTGGAGTGTAGGGGAGTATCAGCCCCAGCATTTT. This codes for CAWSVGEYQPQHF.

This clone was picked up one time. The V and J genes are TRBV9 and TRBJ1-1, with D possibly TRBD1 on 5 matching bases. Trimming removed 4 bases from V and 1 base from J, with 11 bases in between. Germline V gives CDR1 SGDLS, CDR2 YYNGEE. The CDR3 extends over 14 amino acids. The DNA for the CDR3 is TGTGCCAGCAGCCCGACAGTGGGGAACACTGAAGCTTTCTTT. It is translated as CASSPTVGNTEAFF.

CDR3 residues: CASSSNSGRASQDTQYF. DNA for the CDR3: TGTGCCAGCAGTTCAAATAGCGGGAGGGCCTCACAAGATACGCAGTATTTT. The rearrangement uses TRBV27 and TRBJ2-3, with 11 nucleotides matching TRBD2. The germline CDR1 and CDR2 sequences are MNHEY and SMNVEV (reference sequence). V shed 4 bases, J shed 5 bases, and the junction held 11 bases outside the gene matches. This CDR3 has 17 amino acids.

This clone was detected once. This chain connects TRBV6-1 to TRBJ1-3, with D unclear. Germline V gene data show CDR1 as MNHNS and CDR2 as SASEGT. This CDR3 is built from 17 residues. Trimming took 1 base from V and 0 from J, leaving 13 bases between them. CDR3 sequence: CASSEVPATFSGNTIYF. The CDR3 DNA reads TGTGCCAGCAGTGAAGTTCCGGCAACCTTCTCTGGAAACACCATATATTTT.

CDR3 DNA sequence: TGTGCCAGCACCGACGGGACAAAAAACACCGGGGAGCTGTTTTTT. This sequence encodes CASTDGTKNTGELFF. The chain recombines TRBV28 with TRBJ2-2; TRBD1 is a possible D gene (6 bases). V was pared by 7 bases and J by 2 bases, with 14 bases between. The CDR3 length is 15 residues. CDR1 is MDHEN, CDR2 SYDVKM, per germline.

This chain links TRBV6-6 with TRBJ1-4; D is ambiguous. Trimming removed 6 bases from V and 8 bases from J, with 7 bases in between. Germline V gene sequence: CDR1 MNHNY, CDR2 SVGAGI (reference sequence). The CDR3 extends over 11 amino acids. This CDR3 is CASSTEEKLFF. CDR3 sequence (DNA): TGTGCCAGCAGCACCGAGGAAAAACTGTTTTTT.

CDR3 bases: TGCGCCAGCAGCTTAACGGGACAGGGGTCTGAAGCTTTCTTT. Encoded protein: CASSLTGQGSEAFF. The chain carries TRBV5-1 and TRBJ1-1, with 10 positions matching TRBD1. V lost 2 bases, J lost 6 bases, and 4 bases stayed unmatched. Germline V gene sequence: CDR1 SGHRS, CDR2 YFSETQ. CDR3 length: 14 residues. Variable domain in full (rest from reference TRBV5-1 and TRBJ1-1): KAGVTQTPRYLIKTRGQQVTLSCSPISGHRSVSWYQQTPGQGLQFLFEYFSETQRNKGNFPGRFSGRQFSNSRSEMNVSTLELGDSALYLCASSLTGQGSEAFFGQGTRLTVV.

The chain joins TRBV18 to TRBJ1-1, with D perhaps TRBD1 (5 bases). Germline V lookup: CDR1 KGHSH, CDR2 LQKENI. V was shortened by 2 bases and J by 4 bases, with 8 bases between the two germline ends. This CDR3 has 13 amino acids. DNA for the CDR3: TGTGCCAGCTCACCAAGGGGTGGCACTGAAGCTTTCTTT. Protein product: CASSPRGGTEAFF.

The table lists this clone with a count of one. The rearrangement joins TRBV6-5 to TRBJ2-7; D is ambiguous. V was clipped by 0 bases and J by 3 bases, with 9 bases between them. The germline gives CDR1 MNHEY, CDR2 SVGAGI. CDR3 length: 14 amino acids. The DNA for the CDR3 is TGTGCCAGCAGTTACTCGAGAGACAACTACGAGCAGTACTTC. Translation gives CASSYSRDNYEQYF.

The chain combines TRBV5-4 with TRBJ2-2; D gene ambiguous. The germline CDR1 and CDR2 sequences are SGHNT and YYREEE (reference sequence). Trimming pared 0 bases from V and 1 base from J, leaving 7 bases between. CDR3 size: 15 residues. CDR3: CASSLAEQNTGELFF. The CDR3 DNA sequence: TGTGCCAGCAGCTTGGCCGAGCAGAACACCGGGGAGCTGTTTTTT.

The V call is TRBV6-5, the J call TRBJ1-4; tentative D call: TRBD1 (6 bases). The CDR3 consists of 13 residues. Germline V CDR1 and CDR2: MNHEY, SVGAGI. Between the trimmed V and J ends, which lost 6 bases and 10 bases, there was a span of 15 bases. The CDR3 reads CASSQQGGVKLFF. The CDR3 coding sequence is TGTGCCAGCAGCCAACAGGGCGGGGTAAAACTGTTTTTT.

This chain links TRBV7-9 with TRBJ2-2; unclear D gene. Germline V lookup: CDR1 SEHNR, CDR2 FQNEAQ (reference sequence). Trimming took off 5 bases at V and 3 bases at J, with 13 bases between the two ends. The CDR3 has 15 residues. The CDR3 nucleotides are TGTGCCAGCAGCCAAAACAGTCGAGACACCGGGGAGCTGTTTTTT. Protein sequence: CASSQNSRDTGELFF.

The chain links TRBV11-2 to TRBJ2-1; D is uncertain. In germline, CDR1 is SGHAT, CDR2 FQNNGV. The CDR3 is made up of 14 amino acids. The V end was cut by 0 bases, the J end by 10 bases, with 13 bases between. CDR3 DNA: TGTGCCAGCAGCTTAGATCTAAACGTGGGCGAGCAGTTCTTC. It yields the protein CASSLDLNVGEQFF.

This CDR3 reads CARSPSGSITDTQYF. As DNA, the CDR3 is TGTGCCAGAAGCCCAAGCGGGAGTATCACAGATACGCAGTATTTT. The chain combines TRBV5-3 with TRBJ2-3; 8 bases are shared with TRBD2. TRBV5-3 is filed as an ORF, its function uncertain. The V gene end was trimmed by 4 bases and the J gene end by 2 bases; junction bases not matched to a gene: 6. The CDR3 length is 15 residues.

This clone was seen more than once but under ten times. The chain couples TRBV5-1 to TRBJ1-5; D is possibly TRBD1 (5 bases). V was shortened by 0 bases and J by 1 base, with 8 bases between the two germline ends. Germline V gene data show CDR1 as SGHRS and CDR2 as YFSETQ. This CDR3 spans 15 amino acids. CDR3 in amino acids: CASSLAGGSNQPQHF. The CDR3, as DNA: TGCGCCAGCAGCTTGGCGGGGGGGAGCAATCAGCCCCAGCATTTT.